This TCR beta chain comes out of a study of blood T cell repertoires in COVID-19. Study-level information: The cDNA or gDNA used as material had been derived from T cells, B-cell-depleted T cells, or PBMCs.

V lost 4 bases, J lost 3 bases, and 2 bases stayed unmatched. The CDR3 has 14 amino acids. Germline CDR1 and CDR2: MRHNA and SNTAGT. Which cohort a participant joined came from the clinical history participants gave. Symptom resolution, clearance, or two negative PCRs marked the recovered donors of Cohort 3. The data were produced by immunoSEQ multiplex PCR, yet TCRdb's version contains in-frame clones alone and is incomplete. The repertoire has 400,000 to 450,000 clones, roughly nine tenths of them found once; the top ten carry 1.1%. What was sequenced was PBMCs or T cells enriched from blood (not recorded which). This receptor was identified in a man aged 25-40 years who had recovered from COVID-19. This chain connects TRBV6-4 to TRBJ2-2; 7 bases match TRBD2. CDR3 protein: CASSAGGHTGELFF. The CDR3, as DNA: TGTGCCAGCAGTGCGGGAGGTCACACCGGGGAGCTGTTTTTT.